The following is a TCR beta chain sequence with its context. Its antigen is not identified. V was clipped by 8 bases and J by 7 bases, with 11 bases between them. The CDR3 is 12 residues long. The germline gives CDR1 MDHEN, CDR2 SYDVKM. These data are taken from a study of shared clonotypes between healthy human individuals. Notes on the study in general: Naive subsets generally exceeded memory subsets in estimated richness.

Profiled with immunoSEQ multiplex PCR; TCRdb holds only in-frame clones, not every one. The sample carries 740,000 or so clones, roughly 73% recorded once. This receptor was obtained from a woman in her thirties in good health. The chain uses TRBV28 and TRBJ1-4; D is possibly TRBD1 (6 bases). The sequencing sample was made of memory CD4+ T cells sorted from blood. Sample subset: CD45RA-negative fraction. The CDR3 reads CASSRQVEKLFF. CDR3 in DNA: TGTGCCAGCTCGCGACAGGTTGAAAAACTGTTTTTT.